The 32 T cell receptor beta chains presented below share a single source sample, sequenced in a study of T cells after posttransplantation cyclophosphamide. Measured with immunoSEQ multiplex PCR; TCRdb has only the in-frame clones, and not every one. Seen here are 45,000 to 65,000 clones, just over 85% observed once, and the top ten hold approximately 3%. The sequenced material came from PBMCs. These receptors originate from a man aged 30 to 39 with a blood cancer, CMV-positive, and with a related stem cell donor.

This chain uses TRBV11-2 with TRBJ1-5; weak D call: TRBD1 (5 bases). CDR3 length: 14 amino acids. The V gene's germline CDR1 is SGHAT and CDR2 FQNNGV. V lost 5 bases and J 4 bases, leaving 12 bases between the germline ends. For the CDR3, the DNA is TGTGCCAGCAGCCCCGTGGGACTGAATCAGCCCCAGCATTTT. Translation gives CASSPVGLNQPQHF.

As DNA, the CDR3 is TGTGCCAGCAGCCCAACCCCACAGGGGGCAACCTACGAGCAGTACTTC. Amino acid sequence: CASSPTPQGATYEQYF. V is TRBV4-2 and J is TRBJ2-7, with TRBD1 matching 9 bases. Germline V gene lookup returns CDR1 LGHNA and CDR2 YNFKEQ. This CDR3 spans 16 amino acids. The junction had 9 bases not matched to a gene; V was cut back by 4 bases and J by 2 bases.

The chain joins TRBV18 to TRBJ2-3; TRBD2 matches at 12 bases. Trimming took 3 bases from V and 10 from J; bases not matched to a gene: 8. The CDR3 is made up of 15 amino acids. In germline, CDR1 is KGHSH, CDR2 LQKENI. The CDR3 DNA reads TGTGCCAGCTCACCGGCTAGCGGGAGGGGCGCGGCGCAGTATTTT. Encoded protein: CASSPASGRGAAQYF.

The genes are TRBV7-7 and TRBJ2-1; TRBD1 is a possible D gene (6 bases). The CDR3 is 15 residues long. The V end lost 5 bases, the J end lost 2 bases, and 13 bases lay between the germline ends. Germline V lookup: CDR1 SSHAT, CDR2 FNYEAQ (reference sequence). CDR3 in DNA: TGTGCCAGCAGCCCGACGACAGGAACCTACAATGAGCAGTTCTTC. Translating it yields CASSPTTGTYNEQFF.

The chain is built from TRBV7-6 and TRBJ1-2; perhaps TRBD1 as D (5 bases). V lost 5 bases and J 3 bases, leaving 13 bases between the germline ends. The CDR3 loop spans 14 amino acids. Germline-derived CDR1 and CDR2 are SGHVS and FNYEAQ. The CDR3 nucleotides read TGTGCCAGCAGCCCGAGGGGAGGCGACTATGGCTACACCTTC. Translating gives CASSPRGGDYGYTF.

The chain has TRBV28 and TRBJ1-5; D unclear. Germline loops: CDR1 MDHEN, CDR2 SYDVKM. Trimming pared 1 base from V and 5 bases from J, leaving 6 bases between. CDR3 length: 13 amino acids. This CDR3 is CASSLYSDQPQHF. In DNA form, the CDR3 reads TGTGCCAGCAGTTTATATTCAGATCAGCCCCAGCATTTT.

The CDR3 nucleotides are TGTGCCTGGAATCCTACCGCGGGAGAACAGTTCTTC. Its protein product is CAWNPTAGEQFF. The chain carries TRBV30 and TRBJ2-1; 7 nucleotides line up with TRBD2. With V trimmed by 4 bases and J by 13 bases, 10 bases remained unmatched. The CDR3 has 12 amino acids. Germline V gives CDR1 GTSNPN, CDR2 SVGIG (reference sequence).

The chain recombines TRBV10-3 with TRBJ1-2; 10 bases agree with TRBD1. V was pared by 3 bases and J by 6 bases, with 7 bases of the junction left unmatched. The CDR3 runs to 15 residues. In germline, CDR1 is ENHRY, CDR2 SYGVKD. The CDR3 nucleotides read TGTGCCATCAGTGAACGAACCGGGACAGGGGATGGCTACACCTTC. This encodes CAISERTGTGDGYTF.

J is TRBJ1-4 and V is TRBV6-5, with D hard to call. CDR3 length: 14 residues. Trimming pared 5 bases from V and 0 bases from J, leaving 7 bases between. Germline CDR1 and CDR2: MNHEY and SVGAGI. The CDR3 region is CASSRQATNEKLFF. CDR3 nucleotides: TGTGCCAGCAGTCGACAAGCAACTAATGAAAAACTGTTTTTT.

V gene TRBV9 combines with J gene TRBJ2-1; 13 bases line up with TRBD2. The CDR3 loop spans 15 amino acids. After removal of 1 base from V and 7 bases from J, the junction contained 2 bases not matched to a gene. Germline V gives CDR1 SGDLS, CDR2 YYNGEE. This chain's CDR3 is CASSVTSGRENEQFF. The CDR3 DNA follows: TGTGCCAGCAGCGTAACTAGCGGGAGGGAAAATGAGCAGTTCTTC. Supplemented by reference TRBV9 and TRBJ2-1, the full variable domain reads DSGVTQTPKHLITATGQRVTLRCSPRSGDLSVYWYQQSLDQGLQFLIQYYNGEERAKGNILERFSAQQFPDLHSELNLSSLELGDSALYFCASSVTSGRENEQFFGPGTRLTVL.

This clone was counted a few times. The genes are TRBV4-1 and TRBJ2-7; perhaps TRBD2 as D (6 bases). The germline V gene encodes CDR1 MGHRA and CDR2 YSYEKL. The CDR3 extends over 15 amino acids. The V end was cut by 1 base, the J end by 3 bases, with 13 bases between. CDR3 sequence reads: CASSQAPGVGYEQYF. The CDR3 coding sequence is TGCGCCAGCAGCCAAGCGCCGGGAGTAGGCTACGAGCAGTACTTC.

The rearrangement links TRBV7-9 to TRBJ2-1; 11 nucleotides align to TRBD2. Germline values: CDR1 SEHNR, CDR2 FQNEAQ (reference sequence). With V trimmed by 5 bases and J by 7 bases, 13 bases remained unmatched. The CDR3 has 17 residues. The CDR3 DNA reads TGTGCCAGCAGCCAGACCGGCCTAGCGGGAGGTCTAAATGAGCAGTTCTTC. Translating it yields CASSQTGLAGGLNEQFF.

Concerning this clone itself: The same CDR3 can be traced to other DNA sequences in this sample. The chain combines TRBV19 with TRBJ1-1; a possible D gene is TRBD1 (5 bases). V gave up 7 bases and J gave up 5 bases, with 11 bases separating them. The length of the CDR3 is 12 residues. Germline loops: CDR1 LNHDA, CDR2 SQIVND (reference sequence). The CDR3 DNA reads TGTGCCAGTACCGGGGGACTAACTGAAGCTTTCTTT. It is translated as CASTGGLTEAFF.

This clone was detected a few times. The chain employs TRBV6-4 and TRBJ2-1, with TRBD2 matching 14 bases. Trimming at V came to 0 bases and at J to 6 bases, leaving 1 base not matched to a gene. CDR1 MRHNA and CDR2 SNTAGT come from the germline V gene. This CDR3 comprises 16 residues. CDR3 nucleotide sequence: TGTGCCAGCAGTGACTCGGGGACTAGCGGGAGCAATGAGCAGTTCTTC. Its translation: CASSDSGTSGSNEQFF.

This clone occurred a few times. DNA of the CDR3: TGTGCCAGCAGTTACTGGGGGGACCGGCCCGGGGAGCTGTTTTTT. This translates into CASSYWGDRPGELFF. The chain couples TRBV6-5 to TRBJ2-2, with TRBD2 as a possible D gene (6 bases). Germline V gene lookup returns CDR1 MNHEY and CDR2 SVGAGI. The CDR3 sequence is 15 residues long. V lost 1 base, J lost 6 bases, and 12 bases lay in between.

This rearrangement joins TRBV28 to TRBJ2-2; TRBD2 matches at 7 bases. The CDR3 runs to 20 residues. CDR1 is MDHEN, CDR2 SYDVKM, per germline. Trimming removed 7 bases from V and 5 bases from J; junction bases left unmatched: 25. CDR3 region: CASNQPGRSSGRAGTGELFF. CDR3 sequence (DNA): TGTGCCAGCAACCAACCGGGACGGAGTAGCGGGCGGGCAGGGACCGGGGAGCTGTTTTTT.

CDR3 residues: CASSFLGTLNTGELFF. The CDR3 DNA reads TGTGCCAGCAGCTTCTTAGGGACTTTGAACACCGGGGAGCTGTTTTTT. The chain has TRBV5-6 and TRBJ2-2; maybe TRBD2 (6 bases). Germline CDR1 SGHDT, CDR2 YYEEEE. The CDR3 spans 16 residues. Trimming removed 2 bases at V and 1 base at J, with 12 bases between.

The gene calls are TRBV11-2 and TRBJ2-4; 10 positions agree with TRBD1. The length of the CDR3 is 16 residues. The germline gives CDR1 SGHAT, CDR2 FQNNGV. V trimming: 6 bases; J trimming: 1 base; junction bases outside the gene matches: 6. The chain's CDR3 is CASRPGTGVAKNIQYF. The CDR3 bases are TGTGCCAGCAGGCCCGGGACAGGGGTTGCCAAAAACATTCAGTACTTC.

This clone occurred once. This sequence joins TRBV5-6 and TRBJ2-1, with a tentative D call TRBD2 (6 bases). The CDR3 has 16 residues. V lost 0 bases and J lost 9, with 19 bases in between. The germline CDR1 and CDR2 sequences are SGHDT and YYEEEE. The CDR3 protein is CASSLGGIRMGSEQFF. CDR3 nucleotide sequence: TGTGCCAGCAGCTTGGGCGGGATTAGAATGGGCAGTGAGCAGTTCTTC.

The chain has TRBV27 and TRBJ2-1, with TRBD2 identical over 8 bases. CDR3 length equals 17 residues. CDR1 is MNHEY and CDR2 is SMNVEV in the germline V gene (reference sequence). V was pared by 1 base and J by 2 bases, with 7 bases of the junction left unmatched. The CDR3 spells CASSLYWTSSPYNEQFF. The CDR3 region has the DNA TGTGCCAGCAGTTTATATTGGACTAGCTCCCCCTACAATGAGCAGTTCTTC.

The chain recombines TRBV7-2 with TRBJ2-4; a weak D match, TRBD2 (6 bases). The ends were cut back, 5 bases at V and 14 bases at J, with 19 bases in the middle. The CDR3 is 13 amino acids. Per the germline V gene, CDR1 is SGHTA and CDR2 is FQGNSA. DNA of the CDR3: TGTGCCAGCAGCCAAAGCGGGCGTTCTCCTAAGTACTTC. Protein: CASSQSGRSPKYF. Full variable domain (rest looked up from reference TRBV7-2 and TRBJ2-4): GAGVSQSPSNKVTEKGKDVELRCDPISGHTALYWYRQSLGQGLEFLIYFQGNSAPDKSGLPSDRFSAERTGGSVSTLTIQRTQQEDSAVYLCASSQSGRSPKYFGAGTRLSVL.

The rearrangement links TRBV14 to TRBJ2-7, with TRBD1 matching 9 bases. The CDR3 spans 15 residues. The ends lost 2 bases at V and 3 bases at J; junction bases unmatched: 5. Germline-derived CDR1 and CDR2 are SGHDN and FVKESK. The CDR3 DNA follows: TGTGCCAGCAGCCAACCGACAGGGGGTTACTACGAGCAGTACTTC. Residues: CASSQPTGGYYEQYF.

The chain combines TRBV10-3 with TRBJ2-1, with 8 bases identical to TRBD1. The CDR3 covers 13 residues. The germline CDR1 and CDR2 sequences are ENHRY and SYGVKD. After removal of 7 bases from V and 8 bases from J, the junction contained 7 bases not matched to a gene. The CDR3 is CAITRGQGDEQFF. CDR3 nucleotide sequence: TGTGCCATCACCCGAGGACAGGGCGATGAGCAGTTCTTC.

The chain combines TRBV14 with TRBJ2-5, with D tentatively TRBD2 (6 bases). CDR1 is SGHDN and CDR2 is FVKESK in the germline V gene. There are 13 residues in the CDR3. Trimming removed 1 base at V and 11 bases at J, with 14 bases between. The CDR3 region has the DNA TGTGCCAGCAGCCAAGGACGCGGGGTTAAGCAGTACTTC. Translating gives CASSQGRGVKQYF.

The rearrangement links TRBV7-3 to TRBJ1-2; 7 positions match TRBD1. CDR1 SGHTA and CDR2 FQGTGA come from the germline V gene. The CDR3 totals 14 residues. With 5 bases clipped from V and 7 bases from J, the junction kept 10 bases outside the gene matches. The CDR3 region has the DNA TGTGCCAGCAGCATAAACAGGGGAGAGGGTGGCTACACCTTC. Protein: CASSINRGEGGYTF.

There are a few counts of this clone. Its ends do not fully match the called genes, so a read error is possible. The CDR3 region is CASSVTRPSERYF. As DNA, the CDR3 is TGTGCCAGCAGTGTTACGAGGCCCAGCGAGCGGTACTTC. The chain has TRBV2 and TRBJ2-7; D is undetermined. This CDR3 has 13 amino acids. Germline values: CDR1 SNHLY, CDR2 FYNNEI.

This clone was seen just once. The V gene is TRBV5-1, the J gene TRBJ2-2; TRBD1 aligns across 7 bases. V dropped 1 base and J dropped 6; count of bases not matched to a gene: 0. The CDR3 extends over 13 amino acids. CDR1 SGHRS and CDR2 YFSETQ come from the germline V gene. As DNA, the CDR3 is TGCGCCAGCAGCTTGACAGGGGCCGGGGAGCTGTTTTTT. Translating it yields CASSLTGAGELFF.

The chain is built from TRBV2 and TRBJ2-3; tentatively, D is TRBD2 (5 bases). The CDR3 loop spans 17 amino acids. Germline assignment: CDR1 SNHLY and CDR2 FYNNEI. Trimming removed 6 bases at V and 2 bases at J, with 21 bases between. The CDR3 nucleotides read TGTGCCAGCAGACTCAATACAGCGGCACTCTACACAGATACGCAGTATTTT. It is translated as CASRLNTAALYTDTQYF.

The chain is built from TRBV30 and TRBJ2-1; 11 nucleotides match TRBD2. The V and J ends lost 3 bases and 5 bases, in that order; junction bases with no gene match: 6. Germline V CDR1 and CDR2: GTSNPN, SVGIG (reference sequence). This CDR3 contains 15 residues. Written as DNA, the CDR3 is TGTGCCTGGAGCGCCCTAGCGGGAGGTCACAATGAGCAGTTCTTC. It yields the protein CAWSALAGGHNEQFF. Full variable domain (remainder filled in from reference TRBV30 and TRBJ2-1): SQTIHQWPATLVQPVGSPLSLECTVEGTSNPNLYWYRQAAGRGLQLLFYSVGIGQISSEVPQNLSASRPQDRQFILSSKKLLLSDSGFYLCAWSALAGGHNEQFFGPGTRLTVL.

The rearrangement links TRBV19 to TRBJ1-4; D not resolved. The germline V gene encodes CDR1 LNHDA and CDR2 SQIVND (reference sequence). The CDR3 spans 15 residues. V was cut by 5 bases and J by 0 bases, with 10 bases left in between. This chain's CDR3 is CASSFPGTTNEKLFF. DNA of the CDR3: TGTGCCAGTAGTTTCCCCGGGACAACTAATGAAAAACTGTTTTTT.

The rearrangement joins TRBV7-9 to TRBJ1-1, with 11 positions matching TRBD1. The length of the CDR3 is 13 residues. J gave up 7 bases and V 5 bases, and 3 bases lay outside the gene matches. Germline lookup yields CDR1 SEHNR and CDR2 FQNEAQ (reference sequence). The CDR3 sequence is CASSGQGAIEAFF. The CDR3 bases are TGTGCCAGCAGCGGACAGGGGGCCATTGAAGCTTTCTTT.

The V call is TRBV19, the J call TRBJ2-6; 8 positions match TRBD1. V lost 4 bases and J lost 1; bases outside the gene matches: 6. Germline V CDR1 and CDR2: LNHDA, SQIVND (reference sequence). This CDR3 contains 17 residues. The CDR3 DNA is TGTGCCAGTAGTACCTCAGGGGGCGCGTCTGGGGCCAACGTCCTGACTTTC. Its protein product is CASSTSGGASGANVLTF.